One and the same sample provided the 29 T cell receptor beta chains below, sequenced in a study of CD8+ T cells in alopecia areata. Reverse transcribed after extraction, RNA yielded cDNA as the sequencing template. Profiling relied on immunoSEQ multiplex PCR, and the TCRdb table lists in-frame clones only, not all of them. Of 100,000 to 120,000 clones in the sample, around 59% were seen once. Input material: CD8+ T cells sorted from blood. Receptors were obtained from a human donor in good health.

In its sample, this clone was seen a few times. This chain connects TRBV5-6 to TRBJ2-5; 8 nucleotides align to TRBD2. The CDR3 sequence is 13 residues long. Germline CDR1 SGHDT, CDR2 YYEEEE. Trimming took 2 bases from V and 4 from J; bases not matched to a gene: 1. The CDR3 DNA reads TGTGCCAGCAGCTTAACTAGCGGAGAGACCCAGTACTTC. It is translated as CASSLTSGETQYF.

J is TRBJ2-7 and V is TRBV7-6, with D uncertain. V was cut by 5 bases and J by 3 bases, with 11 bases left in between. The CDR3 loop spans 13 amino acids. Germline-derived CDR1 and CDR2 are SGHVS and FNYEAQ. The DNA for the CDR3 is TGTGCCAGCAGCCTTCCAGAGGACTACGAGCAGTACTTC. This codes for CASSLPEDYEQYF.

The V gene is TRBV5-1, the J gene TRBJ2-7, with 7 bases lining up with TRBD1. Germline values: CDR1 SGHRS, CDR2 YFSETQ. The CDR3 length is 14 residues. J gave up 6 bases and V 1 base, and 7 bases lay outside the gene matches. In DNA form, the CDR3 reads TGCGCCAGCAGCTTGAACAGGGGCGGATCCGAGCAGTACTTC. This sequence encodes CASSLNRGGSEQYF. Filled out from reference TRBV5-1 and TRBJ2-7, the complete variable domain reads KAGVTQTPRYLIKTRGQQVTLSCSPISGHRSVSWYQQTPGQGLQFLFEYFSETQRNKGNFPGRFSGRQFSNSRSEMNVSTLELGDSALYLCASSLNRGGSEQYFGPGTRLTVT.

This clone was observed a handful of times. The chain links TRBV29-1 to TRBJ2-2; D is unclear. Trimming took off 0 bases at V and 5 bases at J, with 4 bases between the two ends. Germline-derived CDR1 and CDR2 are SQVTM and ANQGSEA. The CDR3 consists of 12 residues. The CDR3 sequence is CSVEDLTGELFF. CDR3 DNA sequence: TGCAGCGTTGAAGATCTGACCGGGGAGCTGTTTTTT.

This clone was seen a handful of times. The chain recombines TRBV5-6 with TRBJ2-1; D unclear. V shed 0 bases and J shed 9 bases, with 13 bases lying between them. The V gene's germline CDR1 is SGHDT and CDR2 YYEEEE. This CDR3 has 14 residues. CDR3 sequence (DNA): TGTGCCAGCAGCTTGGTTCCCCTTCTGTTTGAGCAGTTCTTC. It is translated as CASSLVPLLFEQFF. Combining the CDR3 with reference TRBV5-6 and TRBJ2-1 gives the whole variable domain DAGVTQSPTHLIKTRGQQVTLRCSPKSGHDTVSWYQQALGQGPQFIFQYYEEEERQRGNFPDRFSGHQFPNYSSELNVNALLLGDSALYLCASSLVPLLFEQFFGPGTRLTVL.

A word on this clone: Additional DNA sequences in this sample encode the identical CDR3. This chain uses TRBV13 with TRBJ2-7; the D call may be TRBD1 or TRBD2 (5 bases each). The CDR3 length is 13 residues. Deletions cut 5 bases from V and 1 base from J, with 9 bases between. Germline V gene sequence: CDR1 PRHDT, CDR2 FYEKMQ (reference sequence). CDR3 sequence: CASSPGRSYEQYF. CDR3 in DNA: TGTGCCAGCAGCCCGGGGCGGTCCTACGAGCAGTACTTC. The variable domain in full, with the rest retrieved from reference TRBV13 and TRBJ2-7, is AAGVIQSPRHLIKEKRETATLKCYPIPRHDTVYWYQQGPGQDPQFLISFYEKMQSDKGSIPDRFSAQQFSDYHSELNMSSLELGDSALYFCASSPGRSYEQYFGPGTRLTVT.

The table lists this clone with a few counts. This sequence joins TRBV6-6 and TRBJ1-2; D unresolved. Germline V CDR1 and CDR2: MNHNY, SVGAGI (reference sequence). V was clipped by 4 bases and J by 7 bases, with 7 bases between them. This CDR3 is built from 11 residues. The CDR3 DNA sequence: TGTGCCAGCAGTTGGTGGTTTGGCTACACCTTC. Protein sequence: CASSWWFGYTF.

CDR3: CAWSYGFRETQYF. The CDR3 DNA sequence: TGTGCCTGGAGTTACGGGTTCCGAGAGACCCAGTACTTC. The J gene is TRBJ2-5, the V gene TRBV30; D is uncertain. This CDR3 comprises 13 residues. Germline-derived CDR1 and CDR2 are GTSNPN and SVGIG (reference sequence). V was shortened by 2 bases and J by 4 bases, with 11 bases between the two germline ends.

The CDR3 sequence is CASSLGTGTRRHEQFF. CDR3 nucleotides: TGTGCCAGCAGCTTGGGAACCGGGACAAGGAGGCATGAGCAGTTCTTC. The chain has TRBV5-6 and TRBJ2-1, with D maybe TRBD1 (6 bases). The CDR3 length is 16 residues. Trimming left V 0 bases short and J 8 bases short, with 18 bases between. Germline V gene sequence: CDR1 SGHDT, CDR2 YYEEEE.

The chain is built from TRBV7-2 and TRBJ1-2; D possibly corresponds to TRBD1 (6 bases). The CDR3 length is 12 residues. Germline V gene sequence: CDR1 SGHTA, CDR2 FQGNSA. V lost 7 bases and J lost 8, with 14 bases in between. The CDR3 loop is CASMIGGLGYTF. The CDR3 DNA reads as TGTGCCAGCATGATAGGGGGGCTAGGCTACACCTTC.

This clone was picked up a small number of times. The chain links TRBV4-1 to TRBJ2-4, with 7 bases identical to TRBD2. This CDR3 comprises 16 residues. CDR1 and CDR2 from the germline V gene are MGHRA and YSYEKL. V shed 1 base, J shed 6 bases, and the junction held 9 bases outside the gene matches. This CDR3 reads CASSQGPGGVVNIQYF. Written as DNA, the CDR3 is TGCGCCAGCAGCCAAGGCCCGGGGGGTGTCGTAAACATTCAGTACTTC.

The CDR3 loop is CASSLLPNPLYGYTF. CDR3 DNA sequence: TGTGCCAGCAGTTTGCTCCCAAACCCCCTCTATGGCTACACCTTC. The rearrangement joins TRBV27 to TRBJ1-2, with D unresolved. Germline loops: CDR1 MNHEY, CDR2 SMNVEV (reference sequence). There are 15 residues in the CDR3. Trimming cost V 3 bases and J 4 bases, with 15 bases left between them.

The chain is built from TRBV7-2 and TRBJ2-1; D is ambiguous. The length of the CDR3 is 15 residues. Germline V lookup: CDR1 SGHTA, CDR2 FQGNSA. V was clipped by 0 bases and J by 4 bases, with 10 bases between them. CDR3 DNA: TGTGCCAGCAGCTTAGCGAAAGAGGAATACAATGAGCAGTTCTTC. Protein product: CASSLAKEEYNEQFF.

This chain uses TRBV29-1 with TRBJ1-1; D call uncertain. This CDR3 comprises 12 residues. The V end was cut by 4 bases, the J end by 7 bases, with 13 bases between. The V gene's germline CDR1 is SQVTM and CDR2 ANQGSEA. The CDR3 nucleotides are TGCAGCGTTGCATGGCAGATCGGTGAAGCTTTCTTT. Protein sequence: CSVAWQIGEAFF.

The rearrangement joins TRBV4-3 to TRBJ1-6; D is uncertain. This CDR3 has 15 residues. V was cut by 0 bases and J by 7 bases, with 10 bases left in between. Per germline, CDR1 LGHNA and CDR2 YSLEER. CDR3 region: CASSQDPVDNSPLHF. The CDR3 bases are TGCGCCAGCAGCCAAGATCCGGTGGACAATTCACCCCTCCACTTT.

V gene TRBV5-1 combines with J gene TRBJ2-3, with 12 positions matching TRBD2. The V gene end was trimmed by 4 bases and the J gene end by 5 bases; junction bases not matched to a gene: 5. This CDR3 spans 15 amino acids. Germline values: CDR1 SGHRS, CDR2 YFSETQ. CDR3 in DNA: TGCGCCAGCAGCGATCTAGCGGGGGGGCGAGATACGCAGTATTTT. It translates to CASSDLAGGRDTQYF.

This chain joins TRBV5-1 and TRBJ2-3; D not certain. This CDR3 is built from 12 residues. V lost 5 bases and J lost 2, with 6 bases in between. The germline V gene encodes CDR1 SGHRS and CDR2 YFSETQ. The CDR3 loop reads CASRGSTDTQYF. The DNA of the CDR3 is TGCGCCAGCAGGGGCTCCACAGATACGCAGTATTTT.

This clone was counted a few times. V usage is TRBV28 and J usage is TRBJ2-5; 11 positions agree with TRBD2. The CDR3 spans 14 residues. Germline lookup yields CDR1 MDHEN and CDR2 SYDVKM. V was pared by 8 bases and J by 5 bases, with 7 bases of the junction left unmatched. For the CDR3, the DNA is TGTGCCAGCGAAATAGCGGGGGGGCCGGAGACCCAGTACTTC. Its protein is CASEIAGGPETQYF.

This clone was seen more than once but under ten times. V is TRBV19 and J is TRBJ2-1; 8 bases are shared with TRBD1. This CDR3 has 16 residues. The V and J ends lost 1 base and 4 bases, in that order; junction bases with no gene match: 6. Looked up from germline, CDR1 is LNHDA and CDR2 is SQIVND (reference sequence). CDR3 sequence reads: CASSIVTGALYNEQFF. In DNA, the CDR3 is TGTGCCAGTAGTATAGTGACAGGGGCCTTATACAATGAGCAGTTCTTC. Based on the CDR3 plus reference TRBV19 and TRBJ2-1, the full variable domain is DGGITQSPKYLFRKEGQNVTLSCEQNLNHDAMYWYRQDPGQGLRLIYYSQIVNDFQKGDIAEGYSVSREKKESFPLTVTSAQKNPTAFYLCASSIVTGALYNEQFFGPGTRLTVL.

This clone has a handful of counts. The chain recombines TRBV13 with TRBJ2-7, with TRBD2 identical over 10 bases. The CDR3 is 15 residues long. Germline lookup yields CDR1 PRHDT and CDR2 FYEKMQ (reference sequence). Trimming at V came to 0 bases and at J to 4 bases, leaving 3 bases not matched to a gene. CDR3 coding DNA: TGTGCCAGCAGCTTAGGGCTAGCGGGGGAGTACGAGCAGTACTTC. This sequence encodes CASSLGLAGEYEQYF.

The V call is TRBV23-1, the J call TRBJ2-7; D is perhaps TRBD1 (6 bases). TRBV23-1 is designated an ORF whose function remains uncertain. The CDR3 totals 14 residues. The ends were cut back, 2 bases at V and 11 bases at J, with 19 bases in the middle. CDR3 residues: CASSQNRDTELKYF. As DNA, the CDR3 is TGCGCCAGCAGTCAAAACAGGGACACCGAGCTGAAGTACTTC.

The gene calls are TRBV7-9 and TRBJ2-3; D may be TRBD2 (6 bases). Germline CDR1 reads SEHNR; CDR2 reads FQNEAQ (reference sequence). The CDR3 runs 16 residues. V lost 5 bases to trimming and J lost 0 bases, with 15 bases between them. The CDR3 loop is CASSLLTGTSTDTQYF. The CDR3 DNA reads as TGTGCCAGCAGCCTCCTTACCGGGACTAGCACAGATACGCAGTATTTT.

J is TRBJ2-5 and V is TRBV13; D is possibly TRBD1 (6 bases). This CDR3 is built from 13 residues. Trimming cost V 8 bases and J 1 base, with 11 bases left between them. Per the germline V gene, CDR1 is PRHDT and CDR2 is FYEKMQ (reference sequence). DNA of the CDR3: TGTGCCAGCGCTAGGGGGACCCAAGAGACCCAGTACTTC. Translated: CASARGTQETQYF.

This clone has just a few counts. The CDR3 region is CASSEGTAPNNEQFF. The CDR3 nucleotides are TGCGCCAGCAGCGAGGGGACAGCTCCAAACAATGAGCAGTTCTTC. The chain combines TRBV4-3 with TRBJ2-1; 7 bases are a match to TRBD1. The CDR3 contains 15 residues. Germline-derived CDR1 and CDR2 are LGHNA and YSLEER. Losses at the gene ends were 5 bases for V and 5 bases for J; bases not matched to a gene: 9.

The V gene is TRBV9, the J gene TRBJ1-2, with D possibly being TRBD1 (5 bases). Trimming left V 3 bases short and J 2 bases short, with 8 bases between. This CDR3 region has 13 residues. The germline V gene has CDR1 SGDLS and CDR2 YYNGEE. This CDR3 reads CASSGDGNYGYTF. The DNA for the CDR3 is TGTGCCAGCAGCGGGGACGGCAACTATGGCTACACCTTC.

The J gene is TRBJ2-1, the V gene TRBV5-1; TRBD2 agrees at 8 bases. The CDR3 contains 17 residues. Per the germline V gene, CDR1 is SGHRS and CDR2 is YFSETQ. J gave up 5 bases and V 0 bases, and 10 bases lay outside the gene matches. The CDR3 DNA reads TGCGCCAGCAGCTTGGCTGGCGTAGCGGGGTTAAACAATGAGCAGTTCTTC. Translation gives CASSLAGVAGLNNEQFF.

The CDR3 loop reads CASSDGTANTEAFF. The CDR3 DNA sequence: TGTGCCAGCAGCGATGGGACAGCGAACACTGAAGCTTTCTTT. The chain is built from TRBV5-6 and TRBJ1-1; 7 bases align to TRBD1. The CDR3 covers 14 residues. Germline assignment: CDR1 SGHDT and CDR2 YYEEEE. V lost 4 bases to trimming and J lost 1 base; unmatched junction nucleotides: 4.

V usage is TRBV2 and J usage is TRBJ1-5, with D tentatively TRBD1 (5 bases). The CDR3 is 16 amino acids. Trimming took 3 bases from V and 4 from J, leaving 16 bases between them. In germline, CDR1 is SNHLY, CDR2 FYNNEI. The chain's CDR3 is CASSDFSRTGNQPQHF. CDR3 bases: TGTGCCAGCAGTGATTTTTCGCGCACAGGTAATCAGCCCCAGCATTTT.

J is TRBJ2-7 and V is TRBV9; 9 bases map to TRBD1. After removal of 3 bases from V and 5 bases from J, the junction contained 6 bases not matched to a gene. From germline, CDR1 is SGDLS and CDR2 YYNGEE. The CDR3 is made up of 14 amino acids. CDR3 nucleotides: TGTGCCAGCAGCGCCGGGACAGGGTCCCACGAGCAGTACTTC. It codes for CASSAGTGSHEQYF.